The sequence of this TCR beta chain was determined in a study of blood T cell repertoires in COVID-19. Across the study: T cells, B-cell-depleted T cells, or PBMCs provided the cDNA or gDNA that served as material.

Authors' processing steps: Amplification of reference gene primers was used by the study to estimate nucleated cell counts. Method: immunoSEQ multiplex PCR; TCRdb's copy keeps in-frame clones and lacks some. For V, J and clone size, that table is used; D and trimming come from the DNA. The top ten clones hold 11% of a sample with some 170,000 clones, roughly 77% of them seen once. Germline values: CDR1 MNHEY, CDR2 SVGAGI. Trimming removed 5 bases from V and 4 bases from J; junction bases left unmatched: 8. CDR3 size: 15 residues. The receptor's source is a human donor in a cohort sampled during active COVID-19. The chain combines TRBV6-5 with TRBJ1-5, with TRBD1 matching 7 bases. Sequencing was performed on peripheral blood. CDR3 sequence: CASSPGTVLNQPQHF. The CDR3 nucleotides read TGTGCCAGCAGTCCCGGGACAGTCCTGAATCAGCCCCAGCATTTT.